This T cell receptor beta chain was sequenced in a study of CD8+ T cells in alopecia areata listed by TCRdb under 2018. Background for the entire study: Treated patients were enrolled in an open-label pilot trial of oral tofacitinib at 5 to 10 mg twice daily for moderate-to-severe alopecia areata. Tofacitinib was administered for 6 to 18 months, and 6 months of follow-up off drug were then conducted to assess delayed response and recurrence. In treated patients, disease severity was measured using the SALT score, which gives the percentage of scalp surface area affected. The study used high-throughput TCRbeta sequencing to examine T cell clonal expansion in alopecia areata, in both the C3H/HeJ mouse model and human patients. On the human side, TCRbeta sequencing was run on scalp tissue and on sorted CD4+ and CD8+ peripheral blood T cells from healthy controls and from alopecia areata patients with either patchy or totalis/universalis disease. Biopsies were taken from tofacitinib-treated patients at baseline and at 4 and 24 weeks of treatment, and a later scalp biopsy was taken in several of the tofacitinib-treated patients. Clonality in the scalp was compared among normal scalp (n=4), patchy alopecia areata scalp (n=8), and alopecia totalis/universalis scalp (n=8). RNA was extracted with the PAXgene miRNA kit for fixed scalp, the miRNeasy kit for PBMCs, and the RNeasy kit for mouse skin. TCRbeta CDR3 regions were amplified by immunoSEQ multiplex PCR with 35 Vbeta forward and 13 Jbeta reverse primers.

Note on this clone: Its antigen remains unidentified. No base quality information exists; no much larger clone differs at one position.

Paper-wide results and their limitations: With tofacitinib, both scalp clonality and the number of expanded CD8+ clones among the top 100 scalp clones went down significantly. Compared with normal scalp, lesional scalp, particularly in alopecia totalis/universalis, had higher clonality and more expanded CD8+ clones, which suggests antigenic drive. Compared with mice, TCR sequences shared between patients were less clear, possibly partly because of HLA diversity across the patient population. Unlike mouse skin, where gammadelta T cells dominate, normal human skin contains resident alphabeta T cells that get sequenced too, which complicates analysis of the scalp TCR repertoire. Because the treated cohort was small and included a single nonresponder, larger studies are needed to assess links between baseline CD8+ expansion and response. During tofacitinib treatment, many expanded lesional clones remained in scalp and blood, and this persistence may partly explain relapse after treatment is stopped.

The sample's time point label, in plain terms: about 4 weeks on oral tofacitinib. What the treatment or condition label conveys for this sample: oral pan-JAK inhibitor, 5-10 mg twice daily. Peripheral blood and lesional scalp punch biopsies were obtained from patients with alopecia areata. PBMCs were isolated by density centrifugation and stained for CD3, CD4 and CD8, after which CD4+ and CD8+ T cells were sorted on a FACSAria. The method was the immunoSEQ multiplex PCR assay. RNA was extracted from all samples and reverse transcribed into cDNA as template for TCR sequencing. First-strand cDNA was synthesized using SuperScript III with a 2:1 mix of oligo-dT and random hexamers. A synthetic immune receptor repertoire was used to assess amplification bias, and residual bias was removed computationally. The authors' analysis ran thus. After raw reads were preprocessed to remove errors, the CDR3 was defined following IMGT conventions as running from the conserved cysteine to phenylalanine. Clonality was computed by normalizing Shannon entropy by log2 of the number of productive unique TCRs and subtracting the result from 1. Whether scalp clones were CD4 or CD8 was inferred by matching scalp TCRbeta sequences against CD4 and CD8 repertoires sorted from blood. Here the immuneACCESS table is served through TCRdb, limited to in-frame sequences with V and J called. Missing clones are a known gap in these copies; in checked studies unresolved V genes cover under half, and the rest lacks a known reason. D and trimming come from the DNA, and the V and J calls and clone size come from that table. The sample table contains about 220,000 clones; only one count was recorded for less than 75% of them. The top ten hold 1.5% to 2% of the sample.

The TCR comes from a human donor with alopecia areata. This specimen consisted of CD4+ T cells sorted from blood, obtained at week 4, from a patient treated with tofacitinib.

CDR3 protein: CASSFRIHNIQYF. The DNA reads as follows: TGTGCCAGCAGCTTTCGGATCCACAACATTCAGTACTTC. Recombination linked TRBV13 to TRBJ2-4; no confident D gene assignment can be made. The CDR3 has 13 amino acids, counting the end cysteine and phenylalanine. Solely the CDR3 DNA is kept, with 39 bases framed from the first base. V sheds 3 bases and J sheds 7 bases, leaving 10 bases between their ends. As encoded in the germline V gene (reference sequence), CDR1 is PRHDT while CDR2 is FYEKMQ.